This T cell receptor (beta chain) was retrieved from a study of OX40 agonist ivuxolimab in advanced cancers. Study-level findings and limits: Normalized T-cell clonal expansion was also low in a subset of nonresponders. More expanded clones were found, on average, in CD8+ than in CD4+ T cells. At 0.1 to 3.0 mg/kg and by week 6, clonal expansion occurred in CD4+ and CD8+ blood T cells.

The CDR3 consists of 11 residues. From germline, CDR1 is MNHEY and CDR2 SVGAGI. The germline V and J ends were trimmed by 2 bases and 6 bases, with 3 bases remaining between them. With respect to this clone: Its specificity is unknown. Within the sample, other DNA sequences also encode this same CDR3.

TCRdb's copy holds only in-frame clones and misses some; the assay was immunoSEQ multiplex PCR. The table has around 61,000 clones, approximately 78% seen once; the top ten hold roughly 5.2%. Sequencing was performed on CD4+ or CD8+ T cells sorted from blood, taken in a trial of the OX40 agonist ivuxolimab. The clonotype originates from an adult with an advanced solid tumor such as melanoma, head and neck, liver or kidney cancer. The chain has TRBV6-5 and TRBJ2-3; D ambiguous. The CDR3 DNA reads TGTGCCAGCAGTTACGGGGATACGCAGTATTTT. It encodes CASSYGDTQYF.